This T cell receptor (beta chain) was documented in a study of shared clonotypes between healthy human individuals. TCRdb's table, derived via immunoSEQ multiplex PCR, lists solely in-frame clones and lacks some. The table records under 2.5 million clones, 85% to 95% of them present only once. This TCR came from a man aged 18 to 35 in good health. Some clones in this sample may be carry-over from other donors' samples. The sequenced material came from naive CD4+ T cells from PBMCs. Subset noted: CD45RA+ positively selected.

The CDR3 DNA is TGTGCCAGCAGTGGACTAGAGGGCAACATTCAGTACTTC. This gives the protein CASSGLEGNIQYF. This chain uses TRBV27 with TRBJ2-4, with 7 bases fitting TRBD2. Looked up from germline, CDR1 is MNHEY and CDR2 is SMNVEV (reference sequence). The CDR3 runs 13 residues. J was trimmed by 7 bases and V by 5 bases; bases with no gene match: 5.